This TCR beta chain was sequenced during a study of beta chain features in type 1 diabetes. Study-level findings and limits: In the patient group, naive, central memory and Treg TCRB repertoires seemed more alike than in the healthy donor group.

The sequenced template was cDNA made from the entire isolated RNA. Assay: immunoSEQ multiplex PCR; the TCRdb copy retains only in-frame clones and omits some. The sample yields roughly 240,000 clones, about 70% seen once. Every donor had blood drawn once into heparin, roughly 120 mL on average. Sort purity for all populations was recorded as exceeding 98%. The germline V and J ends were trimmed by 1 base and 11 bases, with 11 bases remaining between them. Germline CDR1 is SQVTM and CDR2 is ANQGSEA. This CDR3 has 11 amino acids. Note on this clone: Its antigen remains unknown.

Sample: naive CD4+ T cells from blood. The TCR sequence derives from a man aged 30 to 45 in good health. V is TRBV29-1 and J is TRBJ1-2; D gene ambiguous. The CDR3 region is CSVEGPSRYTF. CDR3 sequence (DNA): TGCAGCGTTGAAGGGCCAAGCCGATACACCTTC. Drawing the rest from reference TRBV29-1 and TRBJ1-2, the complete variable domain is SAVISQKPSRDICQRGTSLTIQCQVDSQVTMMFWYRQQPGQSLTLIATANQGSEATYESGFVIDKFPISRPNLTFSTLTVSNMSPEDSSIYLCSVEGPSRYTFGSGTRLTVV.